This entry features one T cell receptor beta chain sequence. This sample stems from a study of blood T cell repertoires in COVID-19. Across the study: Acute and convalescent COVID-19 samples came from the United States, Italy and Spain. PBMCs, B-cell-depleted T cells, or T cells were the source of the cDNA or gDNA that made up the material.

In Seattle, patients joined the study during active infection and were tracked longitudinally. Original analysis: Reference gene primer amplification gave estimated nucleated cell counts. Using immunoSEQ multiplex PCR, the repertoire was profiled, and TCRdb retains in-frame clones only, with some absent. V and J calls and clone size are given by that table; D and trimming were obtained from the DNA. The repertoire has about 300,000 clones, 89% of them found once; the top ten carry 1.5% to 2%. The receptor's source is a woman under 40 with COVID-19, enrolled during active disease. The sequencing input was peripheral blood.

Written as DNA, the CDR3 is TGTGCTAGTGGTGCAGGACAGGGGGCCTACAATGAGCAGTTCTTC. Translated: CASGAGQGAYNEQFF. The rearrangement joins TRBV12-5 to TRBJ2-1; 10 bases agree with TRBD1. The trim removed 5 bases at V and 2 bases at J, leaving 3 bases unmatched. CDR3 length: 15 residues. Per the germline V gene, CDR1 is LGHNT and CDR2 is FRNRAP.